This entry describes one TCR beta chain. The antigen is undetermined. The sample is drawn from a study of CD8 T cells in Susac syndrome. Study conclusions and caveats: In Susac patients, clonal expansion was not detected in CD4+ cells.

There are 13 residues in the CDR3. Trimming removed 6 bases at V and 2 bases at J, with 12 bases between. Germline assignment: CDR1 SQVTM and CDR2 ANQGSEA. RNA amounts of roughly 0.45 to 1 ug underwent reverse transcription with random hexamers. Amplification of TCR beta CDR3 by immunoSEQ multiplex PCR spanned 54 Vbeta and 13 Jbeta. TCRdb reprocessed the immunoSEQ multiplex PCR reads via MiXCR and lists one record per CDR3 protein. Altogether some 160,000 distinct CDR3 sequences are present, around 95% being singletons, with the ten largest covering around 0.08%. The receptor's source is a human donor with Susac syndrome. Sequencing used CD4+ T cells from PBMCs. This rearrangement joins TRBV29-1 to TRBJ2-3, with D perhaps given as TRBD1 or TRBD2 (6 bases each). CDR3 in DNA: TGCAGCGTGGGAGGACAGTCCACAGATACGCAGTATTTT. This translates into CSVGGQSTDTQYF.